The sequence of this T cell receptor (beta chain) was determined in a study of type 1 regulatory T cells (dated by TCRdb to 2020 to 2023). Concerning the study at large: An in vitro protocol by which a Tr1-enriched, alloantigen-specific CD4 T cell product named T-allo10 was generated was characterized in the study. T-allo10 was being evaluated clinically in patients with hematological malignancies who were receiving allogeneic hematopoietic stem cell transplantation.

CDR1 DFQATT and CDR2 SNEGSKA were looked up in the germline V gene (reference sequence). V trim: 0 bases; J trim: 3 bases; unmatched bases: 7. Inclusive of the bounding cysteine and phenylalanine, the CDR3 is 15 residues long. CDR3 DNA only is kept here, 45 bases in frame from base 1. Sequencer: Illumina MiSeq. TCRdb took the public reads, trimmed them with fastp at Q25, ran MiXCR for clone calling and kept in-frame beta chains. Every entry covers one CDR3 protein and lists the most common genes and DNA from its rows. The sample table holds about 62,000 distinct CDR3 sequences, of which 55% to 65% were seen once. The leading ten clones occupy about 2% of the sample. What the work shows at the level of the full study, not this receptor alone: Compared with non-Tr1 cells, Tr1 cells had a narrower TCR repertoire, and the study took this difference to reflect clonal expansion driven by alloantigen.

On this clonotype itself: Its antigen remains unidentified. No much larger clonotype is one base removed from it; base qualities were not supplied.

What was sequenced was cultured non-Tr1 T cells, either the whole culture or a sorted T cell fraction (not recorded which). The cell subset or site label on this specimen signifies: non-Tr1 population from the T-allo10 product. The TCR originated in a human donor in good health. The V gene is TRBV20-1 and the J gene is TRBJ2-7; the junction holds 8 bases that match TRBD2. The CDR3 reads CSARDRAGDFYEQYF. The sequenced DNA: TGCAGTGCTAGAGATAGAGCGGGAGATTTCTACGAGCAGTACTTC.